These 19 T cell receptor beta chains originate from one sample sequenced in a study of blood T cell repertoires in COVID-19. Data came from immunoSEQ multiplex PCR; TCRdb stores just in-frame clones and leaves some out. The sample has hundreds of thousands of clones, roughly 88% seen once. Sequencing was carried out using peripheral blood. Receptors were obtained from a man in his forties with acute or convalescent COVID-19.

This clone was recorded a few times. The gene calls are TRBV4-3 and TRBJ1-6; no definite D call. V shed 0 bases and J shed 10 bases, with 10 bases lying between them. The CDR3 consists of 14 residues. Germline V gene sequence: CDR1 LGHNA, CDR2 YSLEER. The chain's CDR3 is CASSQDEAGSPLHF. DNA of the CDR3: TGCGCCAGCAGCCAAGACGAGGCTGGATCACCCCTCCACTTT.

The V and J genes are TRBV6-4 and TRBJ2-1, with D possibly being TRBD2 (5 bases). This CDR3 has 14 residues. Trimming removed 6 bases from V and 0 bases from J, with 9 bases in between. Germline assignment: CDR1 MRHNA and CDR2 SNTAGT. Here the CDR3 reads CASRLDNSYNEQFF. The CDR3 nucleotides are TGTGCCAGCAGACTAGATAACTCCTACAATGAGCAGTTCTTC.

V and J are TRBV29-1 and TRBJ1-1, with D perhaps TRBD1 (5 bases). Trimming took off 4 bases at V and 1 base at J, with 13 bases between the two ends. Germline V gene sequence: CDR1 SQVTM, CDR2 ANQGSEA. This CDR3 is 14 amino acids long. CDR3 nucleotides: TGCAGCGTTGTTATTGCGGGGCCGAACACTGAAGCTTTCTTT. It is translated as CSVVIAGPNTEAFF. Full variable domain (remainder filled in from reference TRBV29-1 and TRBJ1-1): SAVISQKPSRDICQRGTSLTIQCQVDSQVTMMFWYRQQPGQSLTLIATANQGSEATYESGFVIDKFPISRPNLTFSTLTVSNMSPEDSSIYLCSVVIAGPNTEAFFGQGTRLTVV.

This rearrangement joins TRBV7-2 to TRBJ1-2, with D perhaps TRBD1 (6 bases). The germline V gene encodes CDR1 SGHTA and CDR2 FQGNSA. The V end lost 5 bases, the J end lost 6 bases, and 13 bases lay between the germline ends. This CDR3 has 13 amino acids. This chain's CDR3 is CASSLGEGDGYTF. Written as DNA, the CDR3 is TGTGCCAGCAGCCTAGGGGAGGGGGATGGCTACACCTTC. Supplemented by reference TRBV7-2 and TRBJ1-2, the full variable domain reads GAGVSQSPSNKVTEKGKDVELRCDPISGHTALYWYRQSLGQGLEFLIYFQGNSAPDKSGLPSDRFSAERTGGSVSTLTIQRTQQEDSAVYLCASSLGEGDGYTFGSGTRLTVV.

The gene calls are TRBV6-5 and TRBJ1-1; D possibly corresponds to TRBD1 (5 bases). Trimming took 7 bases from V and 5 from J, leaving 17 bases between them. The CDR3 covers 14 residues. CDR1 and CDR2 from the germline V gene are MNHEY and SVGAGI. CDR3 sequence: CASTRAGGRTEAFF. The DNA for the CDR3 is TGTGCCAGCACCAGGGCGGGGGGGAGGACTGAAGCTTTCTTT.

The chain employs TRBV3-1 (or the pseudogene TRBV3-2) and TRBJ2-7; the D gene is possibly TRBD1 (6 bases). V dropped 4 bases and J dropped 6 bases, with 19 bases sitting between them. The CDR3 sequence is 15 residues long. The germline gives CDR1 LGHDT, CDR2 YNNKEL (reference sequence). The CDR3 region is CASSLNGGSNLEQYF. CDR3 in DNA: TGTGCCAGCAGCCTTAATGGGGGCAGTAACCTCGAGCAGTACTTC.

CDR3 amino acids: CASSLYLATGDGYTF. The DNA of the CDR3 is TGTGCCAGCAGTTTATACCTAGCGACAGGGGATGGCTACACCTTC. V and J are TRBV28 and TRBJ1-2; TRBD1 aligns across 8 bases. The CDR3 is made up of 15 amino acids. Germline V CDR1 and CDR2: MDHEN, SYDVKM. V lost 1 base, J lost 6 bases, and 7 bases stayed unmatched.

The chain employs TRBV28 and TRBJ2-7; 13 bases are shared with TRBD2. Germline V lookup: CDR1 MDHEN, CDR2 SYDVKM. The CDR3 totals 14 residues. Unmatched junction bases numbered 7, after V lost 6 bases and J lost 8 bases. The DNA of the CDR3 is TGTGCCAGCAGCCTTAGGACTAGCGGGAGTAAGCAGTACTTC. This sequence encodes CASSLRTSGSKQYF. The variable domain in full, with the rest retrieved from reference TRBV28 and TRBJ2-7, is DVKVTQSSRYLVKRTGEKVFLECVQDMDHENMFWYRQDPGLGLRLIYFSYDVKMKEKGDIPEGYSVSREKKERFSLILESASTNQTSMYLCASSLRTSGSKQYFGPGTRLTVT.

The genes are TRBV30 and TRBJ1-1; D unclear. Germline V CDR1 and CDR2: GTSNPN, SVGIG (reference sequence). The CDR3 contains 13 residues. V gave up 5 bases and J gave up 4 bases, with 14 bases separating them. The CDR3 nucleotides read TGTGCCTGGGGAGCCAGGTTGGGCACTGAAGCTTTCTTT. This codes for CAWGARLGTEAFF. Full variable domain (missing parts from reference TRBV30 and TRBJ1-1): SQTIHQWPATLVQPVGSPLSLECTVEGTSNPNLYWYRQAAGRGLQLLFYSVGIGQISSEVPQNLSASRPQDRQFILSSKKLLLSDSGFYLCAWGARLGTEAFFGQGTRLTVV.

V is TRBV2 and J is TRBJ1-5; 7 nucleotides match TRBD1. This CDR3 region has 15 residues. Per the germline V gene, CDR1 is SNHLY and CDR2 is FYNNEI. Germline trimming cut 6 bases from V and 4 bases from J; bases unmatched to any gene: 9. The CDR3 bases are TGTGCCAGCAGAACCTACCGGGACAGTAATCAGCCCCAGCATTTT. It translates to CASRTYRDSNQPQHF.

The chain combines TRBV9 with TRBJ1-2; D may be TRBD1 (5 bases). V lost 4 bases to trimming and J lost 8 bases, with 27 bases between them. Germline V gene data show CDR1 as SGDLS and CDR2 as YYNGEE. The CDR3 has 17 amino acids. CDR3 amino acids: CASSNSEPGESGKGYTF. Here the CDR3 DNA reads TGTGCCAGCAGCAATTCAGAGCCGGGGGAATCAGGCAAGGGCTACACCTTC.

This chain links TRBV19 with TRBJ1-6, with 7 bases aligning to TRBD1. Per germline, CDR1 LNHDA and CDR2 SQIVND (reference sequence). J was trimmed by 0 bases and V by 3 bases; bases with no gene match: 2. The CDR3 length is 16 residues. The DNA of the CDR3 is TGTGCCAGTAGTATCCGGGACAGCTCCTATAATTCACCCCTCCACTTT. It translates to CASSIRDSSYNSPLHF.

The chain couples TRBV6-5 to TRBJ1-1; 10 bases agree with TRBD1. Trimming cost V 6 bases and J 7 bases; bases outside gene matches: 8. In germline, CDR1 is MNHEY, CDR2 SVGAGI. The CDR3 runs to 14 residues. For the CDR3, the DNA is TGTGCCAGCAGCTCGGGACAGGGGACCCATGAAGCTTTCTTT. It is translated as CASSSGQGTHEAFF.

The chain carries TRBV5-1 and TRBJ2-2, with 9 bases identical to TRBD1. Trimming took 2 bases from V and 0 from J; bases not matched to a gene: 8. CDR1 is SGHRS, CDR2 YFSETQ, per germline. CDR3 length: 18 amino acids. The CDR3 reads CASSFRQGGPTNTGELFF. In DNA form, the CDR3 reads TGCGCCAGCAGCTTCCGACAGGGGGGACCTACGAACACCGGGGAGCTGTTTTTT.

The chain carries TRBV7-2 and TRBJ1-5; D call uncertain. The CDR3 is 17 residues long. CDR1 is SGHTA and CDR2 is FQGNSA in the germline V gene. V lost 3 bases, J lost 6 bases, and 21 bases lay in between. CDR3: CASSFGPSGSGGQPQHF. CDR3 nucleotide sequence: TGTGCCAGCAGCTTTGGCCCAAGCGGCTCCGGTGGTCAGCCCCAGCATTTT.

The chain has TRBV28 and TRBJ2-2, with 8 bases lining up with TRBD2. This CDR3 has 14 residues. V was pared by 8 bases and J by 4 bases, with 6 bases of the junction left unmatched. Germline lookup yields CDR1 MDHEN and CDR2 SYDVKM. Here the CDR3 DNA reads TGTGCCAGCGGAGCGGGAGTAGGCACCGGGGAGCTGTTTTTT. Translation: CASGAGVGTGELFF.

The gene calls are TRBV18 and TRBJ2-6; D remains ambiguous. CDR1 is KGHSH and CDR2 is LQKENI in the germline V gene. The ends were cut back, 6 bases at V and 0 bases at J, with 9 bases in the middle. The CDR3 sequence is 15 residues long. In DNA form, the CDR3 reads TGTGCCAGCTCTCCCTCAGTCTCTGGGGCCAACGTCCTGACTTTC. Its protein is CASSPSVSGANVLTF.

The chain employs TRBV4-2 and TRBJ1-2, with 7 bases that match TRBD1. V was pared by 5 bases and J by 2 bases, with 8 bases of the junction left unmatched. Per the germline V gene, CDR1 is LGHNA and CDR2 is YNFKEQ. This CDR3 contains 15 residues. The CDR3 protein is CASSDGTAINYGYTF. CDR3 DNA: TGTGCCAGCAGCGACGGGACAGCTATCAACTATGGCTACACCTTC.

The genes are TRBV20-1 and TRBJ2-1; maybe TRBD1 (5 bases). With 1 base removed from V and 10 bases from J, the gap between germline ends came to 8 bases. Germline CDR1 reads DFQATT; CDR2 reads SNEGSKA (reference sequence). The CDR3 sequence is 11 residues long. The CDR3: CSARADSEQFF. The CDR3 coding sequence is TGCAGTGCTAGAGCCGACAGCGAGCAGTTCTTC.